One T cell receptor beta chain is described in this entry. This record comes from a study of blood T cell repertoires in COVID-19. Clones were sequenced by immunoSEQ multiplex PCR, and TCRdb holds only the in-frame ones, with some missing. The sample holds roughly 270,000 clones, 88% seen once. CDR3 size: 14 residues. The TCR sequence derives from a man between 18 and 29 years old with active or convalescent COVID-19. Sequenced material: peripheral blood. This rearrangement joins TRBV21-1 to TRBJ1-5; TRBD1, as called in the table, went unchecked against the DNA. TRBV21-1 is described as a pseudogene. CDR3 DNA sequence: TGTGCCAGCAGCAAAGTAAACAGCCATCAGCCCCAGCATTTT. Encoded protein: CASSKVNSHQPQHF.